This T cell receptor (beta chain) was retrieved from a study of cytomegalovirus exposure and HLA in healthy donors. Study context: Earlier sequencing of about 179 million T cells yielded approximately 120 million unique TCR beta sequences.

CDR3 length: 16 residues. CDR1 is MGHRA, CDR2 YSYEKL, per germline. V lost 1 base and J lost 4; bases outside the gene matches: 6. PCR employed 60 Vbeta and 13 Jbeta primers. The table came from immunoSEQ multiplex PCR; TCRdb's copy has only in-frame clones and leaves some out. The top ten hold about 12% of the sample, which has approximately 150,000 clones, 81% seen once. This chain connects TRBV4-1 to TRBJ2-2, with 7 bases fitting TRBD2. The sample taken for sequencing was PBMCs. The origin of this receptor is a woman aged 45 to 65 in good health and CMV-seronegative. The CDR3 nucleotides read TGCGCCAGCAGCCAAGCCGGGACTATCTCCACCGGGGAGCTGTTTTTT. This gives the protein CASSQAGTISTGELFF.